Listed below are T cell receptor beta chains from one sample, sequenced in a study of blood T cell repertoires in COVID-19. Measured with immunoSEQ multiplex PCR; TCRdb has only the in-frame clones, and not every one. Of hundreds of thousands of clones detected, 80% to 90% appear once; the ten largest clones hold roughly 2%. The sample consisted of peripheral blood. These TCRs come from a woman aged 55-70 years with COVID-19, enrolled during active disease. CDR3s include the opening cysteine and the closing phenylalanine or tryptophan. D genes are given only for firm matches. Rows give clone size only sometimes, using once, few, many, or a class for an expanded clone.

v_call: TRBV29-1
clone_size: NA
j_call: TRBJ1-1
d_call: NA
cdr3_nt: TGCAGCGTTGCCCAGGGATTGGGTTCGACTGAAGCTTTCTTT
cdr3_aa: CSVAQGLGSTEAFF

v_call: TRBV30
clone_size: NA
j_call: TRBJ1-1
d_call: NA
cdr3_nt: TGTGCCTGGAGTTCACAAATCGGGGGTAGGAGCACTGAAGCTTTCTTT
cdr3_aa: CAWSSQIGGRSTEAFF

v_call: TRBV6-5
clone_size: NA
j_call: TRBJ1-2
d_call: NA
cdr3_nt: TGTGCCAGCAGTCCGGGATGGGGTATCTTTTTC
cdr3_aa: CASSPGWGIFF

v_call: TRBV6-1
clone_size: NA
j_call: TRBJ2-3
d_call: NA
cdr3_nt: TGTGCCAGCAGTGAATCGGCAGGCTTAGGCACAGATACGCAGTATTTT
cdr3_aa: CASSESAGLGTDTQYF

v_call: TRBV5-1
clone_size: NA
j_call: TRBJ2-7
d_call: TRBD1
cdr3_nt: TGCGCCAGCAGCCAGACAGGGGGCTCAAGATACGAGCAGTACTTC
cdr3_aa: CASSQTGGSRYEQYF

v_call: TRBV6-5
clone_size: NA
j_call: TRBJ1-5
d_call: TRBD1
cdr3_nt: TGTGCCGGGACCCAGGGGGGCAATCAGCCCCAGCATTTT
cdr3_aa: CAGTQGGNQPQHF

v_call: TRBV5-4
clone_size: NA
j_call: TRBJ2-7
d_call: TRBD2
cdr3_nt: TGTGCCAGCAGCCCGCGGGGGGGCAGGACCTACGAGCAGTACTTC
cdr3_aa: CASSPRGGRTYEQYF

v_call: TRBV30
clone_size: NA
j_call: TRBJ1-2
d_call: NA
cdr3_nt: TGTGCCTGGACATTGACGGGGGGCTACACCTTC
cdr3_aa: CAWTLTGGYTF

v_call: TRBV15
clone_size: NA
j_call: TRBJ2-5
d_call: TRBD1
cdr3_nt: TGTGCCACCAGCAGCCGCGGACAGGGAGAGACCCAGTACTTC
cdr3_aa: CATSSRGQGETQYF

v_call: TRBV19
clone_size: once
j_call: TRBJ1-4
d_call: TRBD1
cdr3_nt: TGTGCCAGTGGAGCAGGGACAGTTGATGAAAAACTGTTTTTT
cdr3_aa: CASGAGTVDEKLFF

v_call: TRBV21-1
clone_size: few
j_call: TRBJ1-1
d_call: NA
cdr3_nt: TGTGCCAGCAGCATAATCCCGACAGGGTGGATCACTGAAGCTTTCTTT
cdr3_aa: CASSIIPTGWITEAFF

v_call: TRBV9
clone_size: NA
j_call: TRBJ2-5
d_call: NA
cdr3_nt: TGTGCCAGCAGCCCGATCGGTTTCTCGGAGACCCAGTACTTC
cdr3_aa: CASSPIGFSETQYF

v_call: TRBV10-2
clone_size: NA
j_call: TRBJ1-5
d_call: NA
cdr3_nt: TGCGCCAGCAGTGAGTCGAATCTAAGCAATCAGCCCCAGCATTTT
cdr3_aa: CASSESNLSNQPQHF

v_call: TRBV11-2
clone_size: few
j_call: TRBJ1-2
d_call: NA
cdr3_nt: TGTGCCAGCAGCCACCGGACAGTTCCTAACTATGGCTACACCTTC
cdr3_aa: CASSHRTVPNYGYTF

v_call: TRBV18
clone_size: NA
j_call: TRBJ2-7
d_call: NA
cdr3_nt: TGTGCCAGCTCACCCGGGGGACCCGGGGAGCAGTACTTC
cdr3_aa: CASSPGGPGEQYF

v_call: TRBV9
clone_size: NA
j_call: TRBJ2-5
d_call: NA
cdr3_nt: TGTGCCAGCAGCGTCGGGTGGGACACATTGCGGGAGACCCAGTACTTC
cdr3_aa: CASSVGWDTLRETQYF

v_call: TRBV24-1
clone_size: once
j_call: TRBJ2-2
d_call: TRBD1
cdr3_nt: TGTGCCACCAGCCTCGGACAGGGGGCGAACACCGGGGAGCTGTTTTTT
cdr3_aa: CATSLGQGANTGELFF

v_call: TRBV7-3
clone_size: NA
j_call: TRBJ1-1
d_call: NA
cdr3_nt: TGTGCCAGCAGCCCCGGGGGGGGATTGAACACTGAAGCTTTCTTT
cdr3_aa: CASSPGGGLNTEAFF

v_call: TRBV27
clone_size: few
j_call: TRBJ1-2
d_call: TRBD1
cdr3_nt: TGTGCCAGCGGATTGACAGGGGCCGGGGTCTATGGCTACACCTTC
cdr3_aa: CASGLTGAGVYGYTF

v_call: TRBV18
clone_size: few
j_call: TRBJ1-2
d_call: NA
cdr3_nt: TGTGCCAGCTCACCACAGTCGGAACTACCCTATGGCTACACCTTC
cdr3_aa: CASSPQSELPYGYTF

v_call: TRBV21-1
clone_size: NA
j_call: TRBJ1-1
d_call: NA
cdr3_nt: TGTGCCGCTTTAGGGGGGGAGATGAACACTGAAGCTTTCTTT
cdr3_aa: CAALGGEMNTEAFF

v_call: TRBV2
clone_size: NA
j_call: TRBJ2-1
d_call: TRBD2
cdr3_nt: TGTGCCAGCGGCCGGGGGGGCAACTTTGATGAGCAGTTCTTC
cdr3_aa: CASGRGGNFDEQFF

v_call: TRBV13
clone_size: once
j_call: TRBJ2-1
d_call: NA
cdr3_nt: TGTGCCAGCAGGCGGGCCGCCTACAATGAGCAGTTCTTC
cdr3_aa: CASRRAAYNEQFF

v_call: TRBV25-1
clone_size: NA
j_call: TRBJ1-1
d_call: NA
cdr3_nt: TGTGCCAGCAGTGAATTAGGCAGGGGCGGCACTGAAGCTTTCTTT
cdr3_aa: CASSELGRGGTEAFF

v_call: TRBV4-1
clone_size: NA
j_call: TRBJ1-2
d_call: TRBD1
cdr3_nt: TGCGCCAGCAGCCCAGACAGGGGATACTATGGCTACACCTTC
cdr3_aa: CASSPDRGYYGYTF

v_call: TRBV5-1
clone_size: once
j_call: TRBJ2-7
d_call: NA
cdr3_nt: TGCGCCAGCACAGGACAGTTACCGTACGAGCAGTACTTC
cdr3_aa: CASTGQLPYEQYF

v_call: TRBV28
clone_size: NA
j_call: TRBJ1-4
d_call: TRBD1
cdr3_nt: TGTGCCAGCATGCCGGACAGGGGGCTGGGGGATGAAAAACTGTTTTTT
cdr3_aa: CASMPDRGLGDEKLFF

v_call: TRBV10-1
clone_size: NA
j_call: TRBJ2-7
d_call: NA
cdr3_nt: TGCGCCAGCAGGGGGCTAGACACCGAGGAATCCTACGAGCAGTACTTC
cdr3_aa: CASRGLDTEESYEQYF

v_call: TRBV6-8
clone_size: NA
j_call: TRBJ2-7
d_call: TRBD2
cdr3_nt: TGTGCCAGCCTCGGGACTAGCGGGGGATATTCCTACGAGCAGTACTTC
cdr3_aa: CASLGTSGGYSYEQYF

v_call: TRBV28
clone_size: NA
j_call: TRBJ2-2
d_call: TRBD1
cdr3_nt: TGTGCCAGCAGATCTCCGGGACAGGGGATAAGGAGGGGGGAGCTGTTTTTT
cdr3_aa: CASRSPGQGIRRGELFF

v_call: TRBV12-3/TRBV12-4
clone_size: NA
j_call: TRBJ1-3
d_call: NA
cdr3_nt: TGTGCCAGCAGTCGACACGATGGAAACACCATATATTTT
cdr3_aa: CASSRHDGNTIYF

v_call: TRBV5-1
clone_size: NA
j_call: TRBJ2-1
d_call: TRBD2
cdr3_nt: TGCGCCAGCAGCCTACCTATCGCGGGGGGAAACAATGAGCAGTTCTTC
cdr3_aa: CASSLPIAGGNNEQFF

v_call: TRBV18
clone_size: NA
j_call: TRBJ2-3
d_call: NA
cdr3_nt: TGTGCCAGCTCACCAGGCAGGGTAGTGGCAGATACGCAGTATTTT
cdr3_aa: CASSPGRVVADTQYF

v_call: TRBV20-1
clone_size: NA
j_call: TRBJ2-1
d_call: TRBD1
cdr3_nt: TGCAGTGCTAGTCGGGCAGGGGGCTACAATGAGCAGTTCTTC
cdr3_aa: CSASRAGGYNEQFF

v_call: TRBV5-8
clone_size: NA
j_call: TRBJ2-1
d_call: TRBD1
cdr3_nt: TGTGCCAGCAGCCCCCCCTGGGCACTGACAGGGAATGAGCAGTTCTTC
cdr3_aa: CASSPPWALTGNEQFF

v_call: TRBV6-5
clone_size: NA
j_call: TRBJ2-7
d_call: TRBD1
cdr3_nt: TGTGCCAGCAGTAACTCCGGGACAGGGATTCATCACGAGCAGTACTTC
cdr3_aa: CASSNSGTGIHHEQYF

v_call: TRBV5-4
clone_size: NA
j_call: TRBJ2-1
d_call: TRBD1
cdr3_nt: TGTGCCAGCAGCTGGAGACAGGGAACGAATGAGCAGTTCTTC
cdr3_aa: CASSWRQGTNEQFF

v_call: TRBV28
clone_size: NA
j_call: TRBJ2-7
d_call: TRBD1
cdr3_nt: TGTGCCAGCAGTTCACCCGGGACAGGGGGCGAGCAGTACTTC
cdr3_aa: CASSSPGTGGEQYF

v_call: TRBV24-1
clone_size: NA
j_call: TRBJ2-2
d_call: NA
cdr3_nt: TGTGCCACCAGTGATAGCGCAGGGGTGACCGGGGAGCTGTTTTTT
cdr3_aa: CATSDSAGVTGELFF

v_call: TRBV25-1
clone_size: NA
j_call: TRBJ2-5
d_call: TRBD2
cdr3_nt: TGTGCCAGCAGTGGGGGGGGAGAGACCCAGTACTTC
cdr3_aa: CASSGGGETQYF

v_call: TRBV27
clone_size: NA
j_call: TRBJ2-1
d_call: TRBD2
cdr3_nt: TGTGCCAGCAGTCCGCTGGCGGGGGGGCCCGGGATGGAGCAGTTCTTC
cdr3_aa: CASSPLAGGPGMEQFF

v_call: TRBV5-1
clone_size: NA
j_call: TRBJ1-3
d_call: NA
cdr3_nt: TGCGCCAGCAGCTTGCCAGACTCAGGAAACACCATATATTTT
cdr3_aa: CASSLPDSGNTIYF

v_call: TRBV28
clone_size: NA
j_call: TRBJ2-6
d_call: NA
cdr3_nt: TGTGCCAGCAGGTCCTTGACAGGTTCTGGGGCCAACGTCCTGACTTTC
cdr3_aa: CASRSLTGSGANVLTF

v_call: TRBV7-3
clone_size: NA
j_call: TRBJ2-3
d_call: NA
cdr3_nt: TGTGCCAGCAGCGTTCGCGGGGGCCCCGTTAGCACAGATACGCAGTATTTT
cdr3_aa: CASSVRGGPVSTDTQYF

v_call: TRBV5-1
clone_size: NA
j_call: TRBJ1-1
d_call: NA
cdr3_nt: TGCGCCAGCAGCTTAGCAGGGGACGGGGTCACTGAAGCTTTCTTT
cdr3_aa: CASSLAGDGVTEAFF

v_call: TRBV12-3/TRBV12-4
clone_size: NA
j_call: TRBJ1-1
d_call: NA
cdr3_nt: TGTGCCAGCAGCCGTACAGGGAACGAAGCTTTCTTT
cdr3_aa: CASSRTGNEAFF

v_call: TRBV4-1
clone_size: NA
j_call: TRBJ2-7
d_call: NA
cdr3_nt: TGCGCCAGCAGCAGGGGGGGTGTCGGGGACGAGCAGTACTTC
cdr3_aa: CASSRGGVGDEQYF

v_call: TRBV3-1/TRBV3-2
clone_size: NA
j_call: TRBJ2-1
d_call: TRBD2
cdr3_nt: TGTGCCAGCAGCCGTAGCGGGGGGGCATATGAGCAGTTCTTC
cdr3_aa: CASSRSGGAYEQFF

v_call: TRBV2
clone_size: once
j_call: TRBJ1-1
d_call: NA
cdr3_nt: TGTGCCAGCACCAAGGAGCAGAACACTGAAGCTTTCTTT
cdr3_aa: CASTKEQNTEAFF

v_call: TRBV30
clone_size: NA
j_call: TRBJ1-3
d_call: TRBD1
cdr3_nt: TGTGCCTGGAGCCACAGGGGGAACTCTGGAAACACCATATATTTT
cdr3_aa: CAWSHRGNSGNTIYF

v_call: TRBV10-3
clone_size: NA
j_call: TRBJ1-2
d_call: NA
cdr3_nt: TGTGCCATCAGTTCTTTAGGGGCCGTCGAAGCCACCTTC
cdr3_aa: CAISSLGAVEATF

v_call: TRBV3-1/TRBV3-2
clone_size: NA
j_call: TRBJ2-3
d_call: NA
cdr3_nt: TGTGCCAGCAGGGCGGCATCAGATACGCAGTATTTT
cdr3_aa: CASRAASDTQYF

v_call: TRBV19
clone_size: NA
j_call: TRBJ2-6
d_call: TRBD1
cdr3_nt: TGTGCCAGTAGTCGGGACAGGGGATATCCTGGGGCCAACGTCCTGACTTTC
cdr3_aa: CASSRDRGYPGANVLTF